These 13 T cell receptor beta chains came from one sample sequenced in a study of untreated major depressive disorder (dated by TCRdb to the late 2010s). The research as a whole found: Higher TRBV05-01 (Vbeta 5.1) usage among CD4+ T cells of depressed patients compared with controls was confirmed by sequencing, with p = 0.040 in a one-tailed test.

Their antigens are not known. Library preparation was by the immunoSEQ multiplex PCR assay. TCRdb provides this immuneACCESS table in a form limited to in-frame rearrangements. Some clones are lacking; in checked studies, under half of them reflect an unresolved V gene, and why the rest are absent is not known. Recorded for this sample are 17,000 or so clones; around 90% of them occurred a single time. Around 0.6% of the sample belongs to the ten largest clones. Sequencing used CD4+ T cells from PBMCs. These TCRs come from a woman aged 40-49 years with major depressive disorder.

V and J are TRBV5-1 and TRBJ2-2; D perhaps matches TRBD1 (6 bases). Trimming left V 1 base short and J 7 bases short, with 11 bases between. The CDR3 is 14 amino acids. The V gene's germline CDR1 is SGHRS and CDR2 YFSETQ. The DNA for the CDR3 is TGCGCCAGCAGCTTGTGGGGGCTGGACGGGGAGCTGTTTTTT. It yields the protein CASSLWGLDGELFF.

The V call is TRBV5-6, the J call TRBJ1-2; the D gene is possibly TRBD1 (5 bases). Germline V gives CDR1 SGHDT, CDR2 YYEEEE. Between the trimmed V and J ends, which lost 0 bases and 4 bases, there was a span of 13 bases. This CDR3 comprises 15 residues. This CDR3 reads CASSLVGGGAYGYTF. The CDR3 DNA reads TGTGCCAGCAGCTTGGTTGGGGGAGGGGCCTATGGCTACACCTTC.

This clone was recorded once. This rearrangement joins TRBV9 to TRBJ2-3, with 8 nucleotides matching TRBD2. This CDR3 contains 15 residues. Germline loops: CDR1 SGDLS, CDR2 YYNGEE. The V gene end was trimmed by 4 bases and the J gene end by 3 bases; junction bases not matched to a gene: 7. CDR3 protein: CASSSGGPRTDTQYF. Here the CDR3 DNA reads TGTGCCAGCAGCTCGGGGGGGCCGCGGACAGATACGCAGTATTTT.

The chain employs TRBV5-1 and TRBJ2-3, with D perhaps matching TRBD1 (5 bases). Trimming left V 2 bases short and J 0 bases short, with 16 bases between. CDR1 is SGHRS and CDR2 is YFSETQ in the germline V gene. The CDR3 sequence is 17 residues long. The CDR3, as DNA: TGCGCCAGCAGCTTATCTATCAGGGAAGTTAGCACAGATACGCAGTATTTT. It translates to CASSLSIREVSTDTQYF.

The V gene is TRBV20-1, the J gene TRBJ1-2; D gene unclear. Germline V gene data show CDR1 as DFQATT and CDR2 as SNEGSKA (reference sequence). The CDR3 has 11 amino acids. CDR3 in DNA: TGCGCTCAAGGATCATCCTATGGCTACACCTTC. This sequence encodes CAQGSSYGYTF.

The V call is TRBV25-1, the J call TRBJ1-5, with D maybe TRBD1 (5 bases). V was cut by 4 bases and J by 7 bases, with 11 bases left in between. Germline CDR1 MGHDK, CDR2 SYGVNS. The CDR3 is 13 residues long. DNA of the CDR3: TGTGCCAGCAGTGCCGGGACGGGCCAGCCCCAGCATTTT. Its translation: CASSAGTGQPQHF.

This sequence joins TRBV5-6 and TRBJ2-7, with TRBD1 matching 11 bases. The trim removed 0 bases at V and 5 bases at J, leaving 1 base unmatched. Germline CDR1 SGHDT, CDR2 YYEEEE. The CDR3 spans 14 residues. The CDR3 DNA sequence: TGTGCCAGCAGCTTGGGGACAGGGGGCAACGAGCAGTACGTC. Protein product: CASSLGTGGNEQYV.

The chain uses TRBV18 and TRBJ1-5, with D perhaps TRBD1 (5 bases). Trimming removed 3 bases at V and 11 bases at J, with 23 bases between. The length of the CDR3 is 16 residues. Per the germline V gene, CDR1 is KGHSH and CDR2 is LQKENI. This chain's CDR3 is CASSPLMDGGVGAQHF. The CDR3 nucleotides read TGTGCCAGCTCACCCCTAATGGACGGAGGGGTGGGGGCCCAGCATTTT.

The genes are TRBV5-1 and TRBJ1-3, with 7 bases that match TRBD1. The CDR3 runs to 14 residues. Losses at the gene ends were 3 bases for V and 4 bases for J; bases not matched to a gene: 4. Per germline, CDR1 SGHRS and CDR2 YFSETQ. The CDR3 bases are TGCGCCAGCAGCTCAGGGGGATCGGGAAACACCATATATTTT. As protein: CASSSGGSGNTIYF.

The chain employs TRBV25-1 and TRBJ1-4, with a possible D match to TRBD1 (5 bases). Between the trimmed V and J ends, which lost 1 base and 8 bases, there was a span of 14 bases. Germline values: CDR1 MGHDK, CDR2 SYGVNS. CDR3 length: 15 amino acids. The CDR3 coding sequence is TGTGCCAGCAGTGAATCTGGGGGGTCTGACGAAAAACTGTTTTTT. Its protein is CASSESGGSDEKLFF.

The chain joins TRBV6-4 to TRBJ1-1, with D uncertain. This CDR3 contains 15 residues. Trimming removed 7 bases at V and 0 bases at J, with 15 bases between. Germline CDR1 and CDR2: MRHNA and SNTAGT. CDR3 sequence: CASIPGRGMNTEAFF. The CDR3 bases are TGTGCCAGCATCCCGGGCCGAGGGATGAACACTGAAGCTTTCTTT.

The rearrangement joins TRBV6-4 to TRBJ2-2; D might be TRBD2 (6 bases). The ends were cut back, 7 bases at V and 1 base at J, with 10 bases in the middle. Germline CDR1 is MRHNA and CDR2 is SNTAGT. The CDR3 extends over 14 amino acids. This CDR3 reads CASTREMNTGELFF. CDR3 in DNA: TGTGCCAGCACTCGGGAGATGAACACCGGGGAGCTGTTTTTT.

V and J are TRBV29-1 and TRBJ2-1; 7 bases agree with TRBD2. The V gene's germline CDR1 is SQVTM and CDR2 ANQGSEA. Trimming at V came to 7 bases and at J to 2 bases, leaving 5 bases not matched to a gene. The CDR3 consists of 13 residues. The CDR3, as DNA: TGCAGCGCTCTAGCGGAGACCTACAATGAGCAGTTCTTC. This translates into CSALAETYNEQFF.